This T cell receptor (beta chain) was sequenced during a study of shared clonotypes between healthy human individuals. Here immunoSEQ multiplex PCR was the method, and the copy in TCRdb shows in-frame clones only, minus some. The sample has 2 million to 2.5 million clones, roughly 93% seen once. CDR1 and CDR2 from the germline V gene are SGHVS and FQNEAQ. V lost 1 base and J 7 bases, leaving 17 bases between the germline ends. CDR3 size: 15 residues. The chain carries TRBV7-8 and TRBJ2-7; D remains unclear. This TCR was sampled from a man between 18 and 35 years old in good health. Some clones in this sample may be carry-over from other donors' samples. Sequenced material: naive CD4+ T cells from PBMCs. This sample's subset: CD45RA+ positively selected. This CDR3 is CASSLETDTRWEQYF. The CDR3 DNA follows: TGTGCCAGCAGCTTAGAGACCGATACCCGGTGGGAGCAGTACTTC.